This entry describes one T cell receptor (beta chain). Original data processing: Amplification from reference gene primers served as the basis for estimated nucleated cell counts. Measured with immunoSEQ multiplex PCR; TCRdb has only the in-frame clones, and not every one. D and trimming were read from the DNA, whereas the V and J calls and clone size are those reported in that table. The sample yields more than 85,000 clones, over 75% seen once. This specimen comes from a study of blood T cell repertoires in COVID-19. The wider study: Collection of acute and convalescent COVID-19 samples took place in the United States, Italy and Spain. Nucleic acid was either cDNA or gDNA, and it came from T cells, B-cell-depleted T cells, or PBMCs.

Germline V lookup: CDR1 SGHRS, CDR2 YFSETQ. Trimming took off 0 bases at V and 5 bases at J, with 10 bases between the two ends. The CDR3 totals 14 residues. The V call is TRBV5-1, the J call TRBJ2-3; D is possibly TRBD1 (6 bases). This TCR was recovered from a man aged 45 to 65 with acute or convalescent COVID-19. Sequenced material: peripheral blood. The CDR3 reads CASSLVDSLDTQYF. The CDR3 DNA reads TGCGCCAGCAGCTTGGTGGACAGTCTAGATACGCAGTATTTT.